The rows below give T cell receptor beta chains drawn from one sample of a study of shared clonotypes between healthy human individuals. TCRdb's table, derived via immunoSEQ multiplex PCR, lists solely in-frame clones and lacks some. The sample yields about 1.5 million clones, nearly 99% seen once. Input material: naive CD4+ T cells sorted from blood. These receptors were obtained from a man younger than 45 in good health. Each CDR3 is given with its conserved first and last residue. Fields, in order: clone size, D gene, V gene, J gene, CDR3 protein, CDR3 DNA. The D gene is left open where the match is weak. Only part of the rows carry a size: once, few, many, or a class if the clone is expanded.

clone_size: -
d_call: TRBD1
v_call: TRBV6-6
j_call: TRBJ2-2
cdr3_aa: CASSRTGLNTGELFF
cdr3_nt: TGTGCCAGCAGCCGGACAGGGCTGAACACCGGGGAGCTGTTTTTT

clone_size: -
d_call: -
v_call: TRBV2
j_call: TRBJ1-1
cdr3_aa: CASRRGMNTEAFF
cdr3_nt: TGTGCCAGCCGACGCGGCATGAACACTGAAGCTTTCTTT

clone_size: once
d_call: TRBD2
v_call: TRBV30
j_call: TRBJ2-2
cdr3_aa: CAWSVLGRENTGELFF
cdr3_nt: TGTGCCTGGAGTGTACTAGGGAGGGAAAACACCGGGGAGCTGTTTTTT

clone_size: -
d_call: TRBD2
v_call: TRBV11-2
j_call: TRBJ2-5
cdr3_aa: CASIPGVSGYQETQYF
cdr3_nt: TGTGCCAGCATCCCCGGGGTTAGCGGGTATCAAGAGACCCAGTACTTC

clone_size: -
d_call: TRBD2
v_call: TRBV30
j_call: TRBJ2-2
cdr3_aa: CAGRGIRTGELFF
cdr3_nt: TGTGCCGGGAGGGGCATACGAACCGGGGAGCTGTTTTTT

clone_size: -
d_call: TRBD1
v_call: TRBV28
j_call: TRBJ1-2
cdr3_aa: CASSLRRTGRGYTF
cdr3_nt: TGTGCCAGCAGTTTACGCAGGACAGGTCGAGGCTACACCTTC

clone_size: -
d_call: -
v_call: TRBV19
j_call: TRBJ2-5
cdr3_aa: CASRKERGQETQYF
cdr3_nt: TGTGCCAGTAGGAAAGAAAGGGGACAAGAGACCCAGTACTTC

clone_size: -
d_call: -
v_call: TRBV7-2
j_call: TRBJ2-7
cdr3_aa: CASSLEGGLYEQYF
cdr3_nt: TGTGCCAGCAGCTTAGAGGGGGGGTTATACGAGCAGTACTTC

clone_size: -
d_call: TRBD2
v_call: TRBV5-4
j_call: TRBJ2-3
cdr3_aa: CASSLLGLAGGRGTDTQYF
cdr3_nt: TGTGCCAGCAGTTTACTCGGACTAGCGGGGGGTCGGGGCACAGATACGCAGTATTTT

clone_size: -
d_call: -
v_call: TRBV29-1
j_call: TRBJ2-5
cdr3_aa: CSVGQTTQETQYF
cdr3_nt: TGCAGCGTTGGGCAGACAACTCAAGAGACCCAGTACTTC

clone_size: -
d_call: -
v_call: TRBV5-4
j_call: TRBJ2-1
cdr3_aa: CASSLDPLAYNEQFF
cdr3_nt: TGTGCCAGCAGCTTGGATCCATTGGCCTACAATGAGCAGTTCTTC

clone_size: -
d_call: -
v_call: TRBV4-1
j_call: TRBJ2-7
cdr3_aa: CASSQESASYEQYF
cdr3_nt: TGCGCCAGCAGCCAAGAGTCCGCCTCCTACGAGCAGTACTTC

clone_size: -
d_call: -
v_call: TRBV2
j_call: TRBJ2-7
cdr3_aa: CASRQGISEQYF
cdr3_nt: TGTGCCAGCAGGCAGGGTATATCCGAGCAGTACTTC

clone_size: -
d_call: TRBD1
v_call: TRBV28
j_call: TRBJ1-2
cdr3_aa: CASSLGQPMRRGYTF
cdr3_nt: TGTGCCAGCAGTTTGGGACAGCCCATGCGACGGGGCTACACCTTC

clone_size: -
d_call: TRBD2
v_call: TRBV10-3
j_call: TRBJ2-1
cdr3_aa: CAISDGSGGRPYNEQFF
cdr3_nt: TGTGCCATCAGTGACGGGTCGGGAGGGAGGCCCTACAATGAGCAGTTCTTC

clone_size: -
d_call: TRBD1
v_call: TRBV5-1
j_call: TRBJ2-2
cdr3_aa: CASSLVRGLTTGELFF
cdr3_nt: TGCGCCAGCAGCTTGGTCAGGGGGTTGACGACCGGGGAGCTGTTTTTT

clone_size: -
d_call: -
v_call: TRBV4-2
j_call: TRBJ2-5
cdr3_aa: CASSQIEETQYF
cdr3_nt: TGTGCCAGCAGCCAGATAGAAGAGACCCAGTACTTC

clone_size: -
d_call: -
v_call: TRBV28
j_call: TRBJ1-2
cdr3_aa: CASSLWGTEGYGYTF
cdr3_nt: TGTGCCAGCAGTTTATGGGGGACCGAGGGCTATGGCTACACCTTC

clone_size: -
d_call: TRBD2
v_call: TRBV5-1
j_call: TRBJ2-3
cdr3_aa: CASSPGLAGSTDTQYF
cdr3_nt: TGCGCCAGCAGCCCGGGACTAGCGGGTAGCACAGATACGCAGTATTTT

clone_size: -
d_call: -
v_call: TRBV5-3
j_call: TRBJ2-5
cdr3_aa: CARILSPRETQYF
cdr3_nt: TGTGCCAGAATCCTCTCCCCAAGGGAGACCCAGTACTTC

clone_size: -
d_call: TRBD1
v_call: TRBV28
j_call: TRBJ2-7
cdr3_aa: CASTSLLGQGDRSYEQYF
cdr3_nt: TGTGCCAGCACCTCTTTGTTGGGACAGGGTGACCGTTCCTACGAGCAGTACTTC

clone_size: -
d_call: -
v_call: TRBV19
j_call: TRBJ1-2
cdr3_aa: CASSPPPTTYKNGYTF
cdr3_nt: TGTGCCAGTAGTCCTCCCCCCACGACATATAAGAATGGCTACACCTTC

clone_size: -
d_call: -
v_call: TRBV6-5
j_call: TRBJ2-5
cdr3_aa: CASSYTPTFGTQYF
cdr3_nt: TGTGCCAGCAGTTACACCCCGACCTTCGGGACCCAGTACTTC

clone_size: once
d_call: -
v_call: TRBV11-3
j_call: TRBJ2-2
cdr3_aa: CASSPRVGAANTGELFF
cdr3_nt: TGTGCCAGCAGCCCTAGGGTTGGGGCCGCGAACACCGGGGAGCTGTTTTTT

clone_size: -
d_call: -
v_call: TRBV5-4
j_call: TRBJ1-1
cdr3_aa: CASSLRNMNTEAFF
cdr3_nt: TGTGCCAGCAGCTTGAGGAACATGAACACTGAAGCTTTCTTT

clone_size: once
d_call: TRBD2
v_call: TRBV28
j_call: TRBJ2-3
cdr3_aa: CASSPTSGRGTDTQYF
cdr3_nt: TGTGCCAGCAGCCCGACTAGCGGGAGAGGAACAGATACGCAGTATTTT

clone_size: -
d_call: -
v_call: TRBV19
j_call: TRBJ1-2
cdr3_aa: CASSMDARGDGYTF
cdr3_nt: TGTGCCAGTAGTATGGACGCCAGGGGAGATGGCTACACCTTC

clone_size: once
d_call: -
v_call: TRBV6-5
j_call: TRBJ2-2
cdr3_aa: CASSQHLNTGELFF
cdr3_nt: TGTGCCAGCAGTCAACACTTGAACACCGGGGAGCTGTTTTTT

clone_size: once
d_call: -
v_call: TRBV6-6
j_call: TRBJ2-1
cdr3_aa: CASANGAWEQFF
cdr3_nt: TGTGCCAGCGCCAACGGCGCTTGGGAGCAGTTCTTC

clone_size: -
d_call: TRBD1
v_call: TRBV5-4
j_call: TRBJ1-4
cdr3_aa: CASSPGQGNEKLFF
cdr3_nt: TGTGCCAGCAGCCCCGGACAGGGGAATGAAAAACTGTTTTTT

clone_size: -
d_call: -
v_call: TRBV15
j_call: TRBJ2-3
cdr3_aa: CATSRDTPDTQYF
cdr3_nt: TGTGCCACCAGCAGAGATACCCCGGATACGCAGTATTTT

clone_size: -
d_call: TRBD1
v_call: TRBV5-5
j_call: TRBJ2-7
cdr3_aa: CASSQGQWYEQYF
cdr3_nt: TGTGCCAGCAGCCAGGGACAGTGGTACGAGCAGTACTTC

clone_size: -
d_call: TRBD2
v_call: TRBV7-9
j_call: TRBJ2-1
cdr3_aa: CASSLGGLAGLYNEQFF
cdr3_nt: TGTGCCAGCAGCTTAGGGGGACTAGCGGGACTCTACAATGAGCAGTTCTTC

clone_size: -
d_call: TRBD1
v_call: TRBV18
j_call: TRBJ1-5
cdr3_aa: CASSPAGQVYQPQHF
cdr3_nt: TGTGCCAGCTCACCAGCGGGACAGGTGTATCAGCCCCAGCATTTT

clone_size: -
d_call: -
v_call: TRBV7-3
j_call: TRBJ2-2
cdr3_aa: CASSFRVTGELFF
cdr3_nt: TGTGCCAGCAGCTTTAGGGTGACCGGGGAGCTGTTTTTT

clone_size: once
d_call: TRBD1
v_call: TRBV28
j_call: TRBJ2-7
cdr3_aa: CASSQTGGSYEQYF
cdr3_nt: TGTGCCAGCAGTCAGACAGGGGGCTCCTACGAGCAGTACTTC

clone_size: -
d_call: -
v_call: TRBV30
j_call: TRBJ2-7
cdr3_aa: CAWSSGLPDRQYF
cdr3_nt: TGTGCCTGGAGTTCAGGGTTGCCTGATCGGCAGTACTTC

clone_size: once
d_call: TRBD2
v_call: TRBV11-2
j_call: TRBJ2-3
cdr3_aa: CASSPGLAGVRDTQYF
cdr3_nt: TGTGCCAGCAGTCCAGGACTAGCGGGAGTGAGAGATACGCAGTATTTT

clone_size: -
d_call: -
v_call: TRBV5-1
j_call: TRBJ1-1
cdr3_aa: CASSRSTGRVTEAFF
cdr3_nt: TGCGCCAGCAGCAGATCAACAGGGAGGGTCACTGAAGCTTTCTTT

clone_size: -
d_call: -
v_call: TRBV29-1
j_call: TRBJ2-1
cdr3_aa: CSVYSGKTYNEQFF
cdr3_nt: TGCAGCGTGTATAGCGGAAAAACCTACAATGAGCAGTTCTTC

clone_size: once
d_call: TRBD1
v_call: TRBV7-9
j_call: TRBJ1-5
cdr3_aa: CASSSDRGLQHF
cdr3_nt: TGTGCCAGCAGCTCTGACAGGGGCCTCCAGCATTTT

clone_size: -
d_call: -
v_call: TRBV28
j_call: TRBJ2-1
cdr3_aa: CASSLIIDEQFF
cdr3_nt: TGTGCCAGCAGTTTAATAATCGATGAGCAGTTCTTC

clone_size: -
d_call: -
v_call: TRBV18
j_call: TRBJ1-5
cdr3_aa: CASSLNQVSNQPQHF
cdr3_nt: TGTGCCAGCTCGCTCAACCAAGTGAGCAATCAGCCCCAGCATTTT

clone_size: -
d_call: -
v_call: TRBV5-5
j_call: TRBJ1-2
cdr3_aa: CASSFTTVNYGYTF
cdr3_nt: TGTGCCAGCAGCTTTACGACAGTAAACTATGGCTACACCTTC

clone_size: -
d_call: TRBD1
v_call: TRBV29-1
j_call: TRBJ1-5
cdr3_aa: CSVSRGQDQPQHF
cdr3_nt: TGCAGCGTTTCCAGGGGGCAGGATCAGCCCCAGCATTTT

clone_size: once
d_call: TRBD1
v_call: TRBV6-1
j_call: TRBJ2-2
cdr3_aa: CASTWTGRTGELFF
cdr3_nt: TGTGCCAGCACCTGGACAGGGCGGACCGGGGAGCTGTTTTTT

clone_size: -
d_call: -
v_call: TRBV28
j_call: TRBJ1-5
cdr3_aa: CASRQGSNQPQHF
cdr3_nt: TGTGCCAGCAGACAGGGTTCCAATCAGCCCCAGCATTTT

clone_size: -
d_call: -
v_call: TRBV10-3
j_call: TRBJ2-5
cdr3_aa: CAISGRGLTAQETQYF
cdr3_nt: TGTGCCATCAGTGGTCGAGGACTGACAGCCCAAGAGACCCAGTACTTC

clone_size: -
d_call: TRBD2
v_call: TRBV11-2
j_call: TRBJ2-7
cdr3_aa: CASSPAGGNYEQYF
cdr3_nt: TGTGCCAGCAGCCCAGCGGGAGGGAACTACGAGCAGTACTTC

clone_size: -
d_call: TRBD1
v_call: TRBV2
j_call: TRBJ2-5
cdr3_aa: CASRGTDREGETQYF
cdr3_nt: TGTGCCAGCAGGGGCACGGACAGGGAAGGAGAGACCCAGTACTTC

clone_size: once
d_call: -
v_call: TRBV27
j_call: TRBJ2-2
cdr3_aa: CASSLSDRTGELFF
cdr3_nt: TGTGCCAGCAGTTTATCCGACAGAACCGGGGAGCTGTTTTTT

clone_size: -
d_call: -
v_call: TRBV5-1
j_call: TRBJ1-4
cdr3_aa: CASSLEGTEKLFF
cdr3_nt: TGCGCCAGCAGCTTGGAAGGGACGGAAAAACTGTTTTTT

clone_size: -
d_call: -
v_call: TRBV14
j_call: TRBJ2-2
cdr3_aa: CASSLIVTGANTGELFF
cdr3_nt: TGTGCCAGCAGCCTCATTGTAACGGGAGCAAACACCGGGGAGCTGTTTTTT